This TCR beta chain appears in the sequencing data of a study of T cells in Graves' hyperthyroidism and ophthalmopathy. Across the study: Specimen type is peripheral blood, collected at initial diagnosis prior to any treatment.

This clonotype has a count of ten or more. As yet, its antigen is unknown. RNA transcripts were the template for amplifying TCR beta CDR3 regions. Primed by the HTBI set, a first-round RT-PCR was run on the TCR CDR3. TCRdb re-analysed the multiplex PCR reads in MiXCR, keeping a single row per CDR3 protein. The sample consists of 400,000 to 500,000 distinct CDR3 sequences, approximately 14% of them appearing once. With a duration under 2 months, the hyperthyroidism was newly diagnosed in patients aged 18 to 65. Lactation, pregnancy, other autoimmune disease or uncontrolled infection led to exclusion of patients. Notes on the study in general: The majority of expanded thyroid clonotypes above 0.001 also appeared in blood.

What was sequenced was blood. The TCR sequence derives from a woman aged 18-29 years with Graves' hyperthyroidism.

The CDR3 sequence is CASSYLAGEFNEQFF. The CDR3 nucleotides read TGTGCCAGCAGTTACCTAGCGGGAGAGTTCAATGAGCAGTTCTTC. This chain uses TRBV6-1 with TRBJ2-1; TRBD2 aligns across 10 bases. V was pared by 5 bases and J by 6 bases, with 7 bases of the junction left unmatched. Germline V gene sequence: CDR1 MNHNS, CDR2 SASEGT. CDR3 length: 15 residues.